This TCR beta chain was recorded in a study of T cell repertoires in cytomegalovirus infection. At the level of the study: It can be stated that public TCR beta signatures indicated CMV infection as well as a matching HLA type.

CDR3 length: 16 amino acids. The junction had 7 bases not matched to a gene; V was cut back by 3 bases and J by 3 bases. The germline V gene has CDR1 LNHDA and CDR2 SQIVND (reference sequence). A few counts support this clonotype. The antigen is undetermined. From the reads, TCRdb called clonotypes with MiXCR, one entry per CDR3 protein. The sample has around 140,000 distinct CDR3 sequences, over 25% seen once. Regarding the study as a whole: Predominance within the ex vivo response was attributable to HLA-C-restricted CMV-specific TCR beta clonotypes.

Sample: CD8+ T cells from cultured PBMCs, taken from culture after CMV antigen stimulation. The chain has TRBV19 and TRBJ1-5; TRBD1 matches 8 bases. This TCR was recovered from a human donor in good health (CMV status not recorded). Some clones in this sample may be carry-over from other donors' samples. In nucleotides, the CDR3 is TGTGCCAGTAGTATCGGCGACAGGGGATTCAATCAGCCCCAGCATTTT. It yields the protein CASSIGDRGFNQPQHF.